This T cell receptor (beta chain) was recovered during a study of cytomegalovirus exposure and HLA in healthy donors. General study findings and limits: CMV serostatus was the only immune exposure information that was available.

After removal of 1 base from V and 7 bases from J, the junction contained 9 bases not matched to a gene. CDR1 is LGHNA and CDR2 is YSLEER in the germline V gene. The CDR3 sequence is 17 residues long. Concerning this clone itself: Its antigen is currently unknown.

Vbeta (60) and Jbeta (13) primers were used in the PCR. Clones were sequenced by immunoSEQ multiplex PCR, and TCRdb holds only the in-frame ones, with some missing. Altogether around 300,000 clones are present, roughly 81% being singletons, with the ten largest covering 2% to 2.5%. Sample: PBMCs. This sequence originates from a woman aged 40-49 years in good health and CMV-seropositive. The J gene is TRBJ1-6, the V gene TRBV4-3; 8 nucleotides agree with TRBD1. The CDR3 bases are TGCGCCAGCAGCCAAGTGACAGGGGACTCTAGGAATTCACCCCTCCACTTT. The encoded protein is CASSQVTGDSRNSPLHF.